The 26 T cell receptor beta chains in this list originate from one sample, sequenced in a study of cytomegalovirus exposure and HLA in healthy donors. PCR amplification relied on 60 Vbeta primers (plus 13 Jbeta primers). Data came from immunoSEQ multiplex PCR; TCRdb stores just in-frame clones and leaves some out. The table shows some 140,000 clones, with approximately 60% occurring only once. Input material: PBMCs. The source is a human donor in good health.

This clone was seen a handful of times. The chain is built from TRBV25-1 and TRBJ2-5; 8 positions agree with TRBD2. The CDR3 consists of 15 residues. Germline V gene sequence: CDR1 MGHDK, CDR2 SYGVNS. Trimming removed 3 bases from V and 5 bases from J; junction bases left unmatched: 8. The CDR3: CASSEAGGPGETQYF. As DNA, the CDR3 is TGTGCCAGCAGTGAGGCGGGAGGTCCGGGGGAGACCCAGTACTTC.

The rearrangement links TRBV9 to TRBJ2-1; D is perhaps TRBD1 (5 bases). Germline CDR1 and CDR2: SGDLS and YYNGEE. This CDR3 comprises 15 residues. V was trimmed by 1 base and J by 7 bases, leaving 15 bases between them. Here the CDR3 reads CASSVQAGKSNEQFF. Here the CDR3 DNA reads TGTGCCAGCAGCGTACAGGCAGGGAAGTCGAATGAGCAGTTCTTC.

V is TRBV9 and J is TRBJ2-1; a possible D gene is TRBD1 (5 bases). V was shortened by 0 bases and J by 5 bases, with 9 bases between the two germline ends. CDR1 is SGDLS and CDR2 is YYNGEE in the germline V gene. The CDR3 length is 14 residues. In DNA, the CDR3 is TGTGCCAGCAGCGTAGGTCAGGGCGACAATGAGCAGTTCTTC. Translated, it gives CASSVGQGDNEQFF. The complete variable domain, with remaining parts taken from reference TRBV9 and TRBJ2-1, reads DSGVTQTPKHLITATGQRVTLRCSPRSGDLSVYWYQQSLDQGLQFLIQYYNGEERAKGNILERFSAQQFPDLHSELNLSSLELGDSALYFCASSVGQGDNEQFFGPGTRLTVL.

V usage is TRBV7-2 and J usage is TRBJ1-5, with D possibly TRBD1 on 6 matching bases. Germline V gene lookup returns CDR1 SGHTA and CDR2 FQGNSA. The CDR3 consists of 14 residues. The ends were cut back, 4 bases at V and 6 bases at J, with 13 bases in the middle. The CDR3 DNA reads TGTGCCAGCAGCTCTATCCAGGGGATTCAGCCCCAGCATTTT. It codes for CASSSIQGIQPQHF.

Only one count was recorded for this clone. This sequence joins TRBV13 and TRBJ2-3; perhaps TRBD2 as D (6 bases). Per germline, CDR1 PRHDT and CDR2 FYEKMQ (reference sequence). V was clipped by 4 bases and J by 0 bases, with 11 bases between them. The CDR3 sequence is 15 residues long. The DNA for the CDR3 is TGTGCCAGCAGCTGGCGGGGAACCAGCACAGATACGCAGTATTTT. Encoded protein: CASSWRGTSTDTQYF.

The V gene is TRBV10-3, the J gene TRBJ2-2; 9 bases map to TRBD2. The CDR3 sequence is 15 residues long. The germline CDR1 and CDR2 sequences are ENHRY and SYGVKD. The ends lost 2 bases at V and 4 bases at J; junction bases unmatched: 2. CDR3 nucleotide sequence: TGTGCCATCAGTGAGACGCGGGGGGGCACCGGGGAGCTGTTTTTT. As protein: CAISETRGGTGELFF.

The count of this clone is one. One end of the junction does not line up with germline, which may come from a read error. The chain is built from TRBV18 and TRBJ2-3, with D perhaps matching TRBD2 (5 bases). CDR1 is KGHSH, CDR2 LQKENI, per germline. This CDR3 region has 16 residues. CDR3 amino acids: CASSPPGRAFTDTLYF. The CDR3 DNA reads as TGTGCCAGCTCACCACCAGGGCGGGCCTTCACAGATACGCTGTATTTT.

The CDR3 is CASSRQGNYGYTF. CDR3 coding DNA: TGTGCCAGCAGTAGACAGGGTAACTATGGCTACACCTTC. The chain combines TRBV27 with TRBJ1-2, with 7 bases fitting TRBD1. Germline CDR1 and CDR2: MNHEY and SMNVEV (reference sequence). The CDR3 contains 13 residues. With V trimmed by 5 bases and J by 1 base, 1 base remained unmatched.

The CDR3 spells CASSADSGSYNEQFF. The DNA of the CDR3 is TGTGCCAGCAGCGCGGACAGCGGCTCCTACAATGAGCAGTTCTTC. The V gene is TRBV5-4, the J gene TRBJ2-1; tentatively, D is TRBD1 (6 bases). Trimming removed 4 bases from V and 0 bases from J, with 11 bases in between. The germline gives CDR1 SGHNT, CDR2 YYREEE (reference sequence). The CDR3 is 15 amino acids.

The V call is TRBV28, the J call TRBJ2-3, with D unresolved. Trimming pared 4 bases from V and 6 bases from J, leaving 14 bases between. CDR1 and CDR2 from the germline V gene are MDHEN and SYDVKM. The CDR3 sequence is 14 residues long. The CDR3 DNA reads TGTGCCAGCAGTTCTTCACAGAAGGTTGATACGCAGTATTTT. As protein: CASSSSQKVDTQYF.

The chain links TRBV28 to TRBJ1-1; 9 positions agree with TRBD1. CDR3 length: 15 amino acids. The V and J ends lost 8 bases and 4 bases, in that order; junction bases with no gene match: 11. Germline V CDR1 and CDR2: MDHEN, SYDVKM. The CDR3 loop is CASPPGDRETTEAFF. The DNA for the CDR3 is TGTGCCAGCCCACCCGGGGACAGGGAAACCACTGAAGCTTTCTTT. Complete variable domain (other parts from reference TRBV28 and TRBJ1-1): DVKVTQSSRYLVKRTGEKVFLECVQDMDHENMFWYRQDPGLGLRLIYFSYDVKMKEKGDIPEGYSVSREKKERFSLILESASTNQTSMYLCASPPGDRETTEAFFGQGTRLTVV.

This clone was counted only a few times. V and J are TRBV7-9 and TRBJ2-5; TRBD1 aligns across 9 bases. With 3 bases clipped from V and 4 bases from J, the junction kept 12 bases outside the gene matches. The CDR3 is made up of 17 amino acids. Germline-derived CDR1 and CDR2 are SEHNR and FQNEAQ (reference sequence). CDR3 in DNA: TGTGCCAGCAGCTTGGCGGGGTCCGGGACAGGGACAGAGACCCAGTACTTC. Translation: CASSLAGSGTGTETQYF.

The chain is built from TRBV19 and TRBJ2-1; no firm D call. In germline, CDR1 is LNHDA, CDR2 SQIVND (reference sequence). Trimming left V 3 bases short and J 0 bases short, with 9 bases between. The length of the CDR3 is 15 residues. CDR3 region: CASSISVSSYNEQFF. CDR3 bases: TGTGCCAGTAGTATTTCCGTTAGCTCCTACAATGAGCAGTTCTTC.

The gene calls are TRBV11-2 and TRBJ2-1; TRBD2 might be the D (7 bases). V shed 7 bases and J shed 0 bases, with 13 bases lying between them. The germline V gene has CDR1 SGHAT and CDR2 FQNNGV. The CDR3 spans 15 residues. The CDR3 reads CASISGGSSYNEQFF. The CDR3 coding sequence is TGTGCCAGCATCTCGGGGGGCAGCTCCTACAATGAGCAGTTCTTC.

The rearrangement joins TRBV19 to TRBJ2-2, with D maybe TRBD1 (6 bases). V lost 7 bases, J lost 3 bases, and 9 bases lay in between. In germline, CDR1 is LNHDA, CDR2 SQIVND (reference sequence). The CDR3 totals 13 residues. This CDR3 reads CASTQGYTGELFF. CDR3 nucleotides: TGTGCCAGTACACAGGGATACACCGGGGAGCTGTTTTTT.

V gene TRBV18 combines with J gene TRBJ2-1, with D maybe TRBD2 (6 bases). V shed 6 bases and J shed 8 bases, with 11 bases lying between them. Germline V gene sequence: CDR1 KGHSH, CDR2 LQKENI. There are 12 residues in the CDR3. The CDR3 reads CASSPEGYEQFF. CDR3 sequence (DNA): TGTGCCAGCTCCCCGGAGGGATATGAGCAGTTCTTC.

The chain joins TRBV9 to TRBJ2-7; D might be TRBD1 (6 bases). The CDR3 length is 13 residues. Germline assignment: CDR1 SGDLS and CDR2 YYNGEE. V shed 4 bases and J shed 4 bases, with 12 bases lying between them. CDR3 in amino acids: CASSMGQGYEQYF. CDR3 in DNA: TGTGCCAGCAGCATGGGACAAGGATACGAGCAGTACTTC. The whole variable domain, remainder taken from reference TRBV9 and TRBJ2-7, is DSGVTQTPKHLITATGQRVTLRCSPRSGDLSVYWYQQSLDQGLQFLIQYYNGEERAKGNILERFSAQQFPDLHSELNLSSLELGDSALYFCASSMGQGYEQYFGPGTRLTVT.

A single count supports this clone. The J gene is TRBJ2-7, the V gene TRBV7-6; 13 bases are a match to TRBD2. With V trimmed by 5 bases and J by 2 bases, 6 bases remained unmatched. This CDR3 spans 16 amino acids. Germline assignment: CDR1 SGHVS and CDR2 FNYEAQ. CDR3 loop: CASSPWTSGRTYEQYF. CDR3 nucleotides: TGTGCCAGCAGCCCCTGGACTAGCGGGAGAACCTACGAGCAGTACTTC.

The rearrangement joins TRBV4-1 to TRBJ2-1, with TRBD1 matching over 11 bases. The CDR3 length is 16 residues. Germline V gene lookup returns CDR1 MGHRA and CDR2 YSYEKL. V shed 2 bases and J 6 bases; nucleotides not matched to a gene: 6. In DNA, the CDR3 is TGCGCCAGCAGCCAATTCAAGGGGACAGGGGGCAATGAGCAGTTCTTC. Its translation is CASSQFKGTGGNEQFF.

This rearrangement joins TRBV28 to TRBJ1-2, with 7 bases aligning to TRBD1. The ends lost 6 bases at V and 8 bases at J; junction bases unmatched: 24. The CDR3 loop spans 18 amino acids. Germline lookup yields CDR1 MDHEN and CDR2 SYDVKM. The CDR3 DNA is TGTGCCAGCAGAAACCGAGGGGGCGGACAGGACGACGTGGGGGGCTACACCTTC. Translated, it gives CASRNRGGGQDDVGGYTF.

This clone was found a few times. V gene TRBV5-1 combines with J gene TRBJ2-3; TRBD2 aligns across 10 bases. Germline V lookup: CDR1 SGHRS, CDR2 YFSETQ. V was clipped by 4 bases and J by 5 bases; unmatched bases: 7. This CDR3 is built from 15 residues. CDR3 in DNA: TGCGCCAGCAGCGTCGGACTAGCGGAACAAGATACGCAGTATTTT. Translated: CASSVGLAEQDTQYF. Variable domain in full (rest from reference TRBV5-1 and TRBJ2-3): KAGVTQTPRYLIKTRGQQVTLSCSPISGHRSVSWYQQTPGQGLQFLFEYFSETQRNKGNFPGRFSGRQFSNSRSEMNVSTLELGDSALYLCASSVGLAEQDTQYFGPGTRLTVL.

The chain couples TRBV9 to TRBJ2-1; 8 positions agree with TRBD2. The trim removed 3 bases at V and 2 bases at J, leaving 4 bases unmatched. Per germline, CDR1 SGDLS and CDR2 YYNGEE. The CDR3 totals 15 residues. The DNA of the CDR3 is TGTGCCAGCAGCGCGACTAGCGAGCCCTACAATGAGCAGTTCTTC. Its protein product is CASSATSEPYNEQFF.

The rearrangement joins TRBV18 to TRBJ1-1; possible D gene TRBD1, 6 bases. CDR3 length: 14 amino acids. Trimming left V 3 bases short and J 5 bases short, with 13 bases between. Germline CDR1 reads KGHSH; CDR2 reads LQKENI. The chain's CDR3 is CASSPPRGRTEAFF. CDR3 nucleotide sequence: TGTGCCAGCTCACCTCCCAGGGGTCGGACTGAAGCTTTCTTT.

The chain is built from TRBV15 and TRBJ2-2, with 8 positions matching TRBD1. Germline V gene data show CDR1 as LNHNV and CDR2 as YYDKDF (reference sequence). CDR3 length: 15 residues. V shed 5 bases, J shed 2 bases, and the junction held 4 bases outside the gene matches. The CDR3 DNA sequence: TGTGCCACCAGCCTTGACAGGGGAAACACCGGGGAGCTGTTTTTT. Amino acids: CATSLDRGNTGELFF.

The V and J genes are TRBV23-1 and TRBJ2-2; no definite D call. TRBV23-1 is an ORF, with its function uncertain. The V and J ends lost 3 bases and 2 bases respectively, with 13 bases between them. CDR3 length: 16 amino acids. The CDR3 here is CASSQVQQHNTGELFF. The DNA for the CDR3 is TGCGCCAGCAGTCAGGTACAACAGCACAACACCGGGGAGCTGTTTTTT.

CDR3 sequence reads: CASSVGSIGETQYF. In nucleotides, the CDR3 is TGTGCCAGCAGCGTAGGTAGCATCGGCGAGACCCAGTACTTC. The chain links TRBV9 to TRBJ2-5; D unresolved. Looked up from germline, CDR1 is SGDLS and CDR2 is YYNGEE. Trimming shortened V by 0 bases and J by 5 bases, and 11 bases separated the two germline ends. CDR3 length: 14 residues.